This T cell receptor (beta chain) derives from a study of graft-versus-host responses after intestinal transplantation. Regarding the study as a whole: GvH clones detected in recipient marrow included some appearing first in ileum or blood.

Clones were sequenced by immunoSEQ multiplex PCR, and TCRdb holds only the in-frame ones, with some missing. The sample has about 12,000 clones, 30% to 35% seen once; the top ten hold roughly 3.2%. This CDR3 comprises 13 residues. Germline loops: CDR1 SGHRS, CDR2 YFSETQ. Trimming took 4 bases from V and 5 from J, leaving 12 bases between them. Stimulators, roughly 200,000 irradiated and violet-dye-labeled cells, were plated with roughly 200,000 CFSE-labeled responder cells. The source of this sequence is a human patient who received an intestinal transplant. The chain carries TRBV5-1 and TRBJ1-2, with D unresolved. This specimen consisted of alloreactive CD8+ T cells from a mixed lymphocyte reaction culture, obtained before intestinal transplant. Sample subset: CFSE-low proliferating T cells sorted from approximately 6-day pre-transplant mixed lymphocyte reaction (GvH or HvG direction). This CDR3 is CASSQRRPYGYTF. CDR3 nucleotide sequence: TGCGCCAGCAGCCAGAGAAGACCTTATGGCTACACCTTC. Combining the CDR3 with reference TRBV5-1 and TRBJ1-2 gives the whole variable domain KAGVTQTPRYLIKTRGQQVTLSCSPISGHRSVSWYQQTPGQGLQFLFEYFSETQRNKGNFPGRFSGRQFSNSRSEMNVSTLELGDSALYLCASSQRRPYGYTFGSGTRLTVV.